Following are 17 T cell receptor beta chains from one sample sequenced in a study of T cell repertoires in chronic hepatitis B. The repertoire was sequenced with immunoSEQ multiplex PCR; TCRdb's copy has only in-frame clones and lacks some. The data hold about 600 clones, with 78% observed a single time. Sequencing was done on a sample of total CD8+ T cells from PBMCs. These receptors were obtained from a human donor with chronic hepatitis B virus infection.

V and J are TRBV6-6 and TRBJ2-7; 7 positions agree with TRBD2. CDR3 length: 15 residues. The ends lost 0 bases at V and 3 bases at J; junction bases unmatched: 5. Looked up from germline, CDR1 is MNHNY and CDR2 is SVGAGI (reference sequence). Here the CDR3 reads CASSYSAGEGYEQYF. CDR3 nucleotides: TGTGCCAGCAGTTACTCCGCGGGGGAAGGCTACGAGCAGTACTTC.

The genes are TRBV11-3 and TRBJ2-5, with D perhaps given as TRBD1 or TRBD2 (6 bases each). Germline lookup yields CDR1 SGHNT and CDR2 YENEEA. The V end lost 5 bases, the J end lost 7 bases, and 20 bases lay between the germline ends. The CDR3 has 15 amino acids. The CDR3 DNA reads as TGTGCCAGCAGCCACCGTGGGGGCGCGGGACGGACCCAGTACTTC. It specifies CASSHRGGAGRTQYF.

The V call is TRBV30, the J call TRBJ2-1; 11 bases match TRBD2. Germline assignment: CDR1 GTSNPN and CDR2 SVGIG (reference sequence). The length of the CDR3 is 15 residues. V lost 2 bases to trimming and J lost 4 bases; unmatched junction nucleotides: 4. CDR3 protein: CAWSYPSGGYNEQFF. CDR3 in DNA: TGTGCCTGGAGTTACCCTAGCGGGGGGTACAATGAGCAGTTCTTC. Looking up the rest from reference TRBV30 and TRBJ2-1 gives the full variable domain: SQTIHQWPATLVQPVGSPLSLECTVEGTSNPNLYWYRQAAGRGLQLLFYSVGIGQISSEVPQNLSASRPQDRQFILSSKKLLLSDSGFYLCAWSYPSGGYNEQFFGPGTRLTVL.

The J gene is TRBJ1-1, the V gene TRBV27, with a possible D match to TRBD1 (5 bases). The CDR3 has 17 amino acids. The germline gives CDR1 MNHEY, CDR2 SMNVEV (reference sequence). Trimming removed 4 bases from V and 1 base from J, with 19 bases in between. CDR3 sequence reads: CASSSNTGTWANTEAFF. The CDR3 DNA follows: TGTGCCAGCAGTTCCAATACCGGGACCTGGGCGAACACTGAAGCTTTCTTT.

The CDR3 reads CASSLEGFQETQYF. CDR3 DNA sequence: TGTGCCAGCAGCTTAGAGGGTTTCCAAGAGACCCAGTACTTC. V is TRBV7-8 and J is TRBJ2-5; D is unresolved. Germline values: CDR1 SGHVS, CDR2 FQNEAQ. The V and J ends lost 1 base and 1 base respectively, with 7 bases between them. This CDR3 is 14 amino acids long.

The rearrangement uses TRBV20-1 and TRBJ2-2; D is undetermined. The V end was cut by 5 bases, the J end by 7 bases, with 8 bases between. The CDR3 consists of 11 residues. Per germline, CDR1 DFQATT and CDR2 SNEGSKA (reference sequence). The CDR3, as DNA: TGCAGTGCTCCGAGTTTCGGGGAGCTGTTTTTT. Translation gives CSAPSFGELFF.

This clone was detected once. The CDR3 is CATSRGGNEQYF. DNA of the CDR3: TGTGCCACCAGTAGGGGAGGGAACGAGCAGTACTTC. The genes are TRBV15 and TRBJ2-7; TRBD2 matches at 7 bases. Trimming took 6 bases from V and 5 from J; bases not matched to a gene: 4. The CDR3 spans 12 residues. From germline, CDR1 is LNHNV and CDR2 YYDKDF (reference sequence). The whole variable domain, remainder taken from reference TRBV15 and TRBJ2-7, is DAMVIQNPRYQVTQFGKPVTLSCSQTLNHNVMYWYQQKSSQAPKLLFHYYDKDFNNEADTPDNFQSRRPNTSFCFLDIRSPGLGDTAMYLCATSRGGNEQYFGPGTRLTVT.

The rearrangement uses TRBV29-1 and TRBJ1-4, with D perhaps matching TRBD1 (6 bases). The CDR3 has 14 residues. V was clipped by 6 bases and J by 8 bases, with 19 bases between them. Germline V gives CDR1 SQVTM, CDR2 ANQGSEA. The DNA for the CDR3 is TGCAGCGTATTTCCGACAGGCGAAGGAGAAAAACTGTTTTTT. Residues: CSVFPTGEGEKLFF.

J is TRBJ2-1 and V is TRBV6-5; maybe TRBD1 (6 bases). The CDR3 consists of 16 residues. Germline V gene lookup returns CDR1 MNHEY and CDR2 SVGAGI. Trimming pared 0 bases from V and 3 bases from J, leaving 12 bases between. This CDR3 reads CASSYSQGSYYNEQFF. CDR3 coding DNA: TGTGCCAGCAGTTACTCACAGGGAAGTTACTACAATGAGCAGTTCTTC.

J is TRBJ2-3 and V is TRBV9; D call uncertain. V was clipped by 0 bases and J by 1 base, with 9 bases between them. The CDR3 loop spans 15 amino acids. The germline gives CDR1 SGDLS, CDR2 YYNGEE. In DNA, the CDR3 is TGTGCCAGCAGCGTAGGAGGTAGCCGCACAGATACGCAGTATTTT. The encoded protein is CASSVGGSRTDTQYF.

The rearrangement links TRBV21-1 to TRBJ2-5; the table gives TRBD2 as D, unverified against the DNA. TRBV21-1 represents a pseudogene. This CDR3 is 16 amino acids long. The CDR3 region is CASSGSIATLSETQYF. The CDR3 DNA reads as TGTGCCAGCAGTGGTTCGATAGCTACACTTTCTGAGACCCAGTACTTC.

This chain connects TRBV28 to TRBJ2-7; 7 positions agree with TRBD2. The CDR3 sequence is 16 residues long. V shed 2 bases and J 6 bases; nucleotides not matched to a gene: 13. Germline V gene sequence: CDR1 MDHEN, CDR2 SYDVKM. CDR3 DNA: TGTGCCAGCAGTTTAGGGATCGGGGCGGGAGCCGCCGAGCAGTACTTC. Amino acid sequence: CASSLGIGAGAAEQYF. Using reference TRBV28 and TRBJ2-7 for the parts outside the CDR3, the full variable domain is DVKVTQSSRYLVKRTGEKVFLECVQDMDHENMFWYRQDPGLGLRLIYFSYDVKMKEKGDIPEGYSVSREKKERFSLILESASTNQTSMYLCASSLGIGAGAAEQYFGPGTRLTVT.

This clone has a handful of counts. The chain combines TRBV7-9 with TRBJ2-1; D unresolved. This CDR3 spans 12 amino acids. Trimming left V 5 bases short and J 4 bases short, with 6 bases between. CDR1 and CDR2 from the germline V gene are SEHNR and FQNEAQ (reference sequence). CDR3 protein: CASSTLYNEQFF. The CDR3 region has the DNA TGTGCCAGCAGCACCTTATACAATGAGCAGTTCTTC.

The genes are TRBV18 and TRBJ2-5; 7 bases line up with TRBD1. Looked up from germline, CDR1 is KGHSH and CDR2 is LQKENI. After removal of 4 bases from V and 4 bases from J, the junction contained 12 bases not matched to a gene. The CDR3 sequence is 16 residues long. The CDR3 here is CASSLTTDRAGETQYF. CDR3 nucleotide sequence: TGTGCCAGCTCACTTACTACCGACAGGGCTGGAGAGACCCAGTACTTC.

This clone was counted a few times. The CDR3 nucleotides are TGTGCCATCCAGGGGCCGGGCACTGAAGCTTTCTTT. It is translated as CAIQGPGTEAFF. The gene calls are TRBV10-3 and TRBJ1-1; maybe TRBD1 (6 bases). The CDR3 spans 12 residues. V lost 8 bases, J lost 4 bases, and 11 bases lay in between. CDR1 and CDR2 (germline): ENHRY, SYGVKD.

The V gene is TRBV2, the J gene TRBJ1-5, with no clear D. Trimming pared 3 bases from V and 0 bases from J, leaving 9 bases between. Germline CDR1 and CDR2: SNHLY and FYNNEI. The CDR3 is 15 residues long. This CDR3 is CASSDWGNSNQPQHF. The CDR3, as DNA: TGTGCCAGCAGTGATTGGGGTAATAGCAATCAGCCCCAGCATTTT.

By share, this clone counts as hyperexpanded. This chain links TRBV7-9 with TRBJ1-2; D may be TRBD1 (6 bases). From germline, CDR1 is SEHNR and CDR2 FQNEAQ (reference sequence). The ends were cut back, 1 base at V and 4 bases at J, with 13 bases in the middle. CDR3 length: 15 residues. The chain's CDR3 is CASSLVAGATYGYTF. Here the CDR3 DNA reads TGTGCCAGCAGCTTAGTAGCGGGGGCCACCTATGGCTACACCTTC.